The 10 T cell receptor beta chains below all came from one sample that was sequenced in a study of blood T cell repertoires in COVID-19 (dated by TCRdb to 2019 to 2021). The library was prepared using the immunoSEQ multiplex PCR assay. Held by TCRdb, this immuneACCESS table contains in-frame sequences only and omits some clones. Under half of the omission traces to an unresolved V gene where checked; the cause of the rest is unknown. The table for this sample lists 78,000 or so clones; approximately 83% of them were counted only once. About 6% of the sample goes to the ten largest clones. Sequenced sample: peripheral blood. Receptor source: an older woman with acute or convalescent COVID-19.

The CDR3 coding sequence is TGTGCCAGCAGTGAAAATCCCCCGACAGGGGGCGAGGGGCAGCCCCAGCATTTT. This sequence encodes CASSENPPTGGEGQPQHF. The chain combines TRBV6-1 with TRBJ1-5, with 10 bases matching TRBD1. The CDR3 contains 18 residues. The germline V gene encodes CDR1 MNHNS and CDR2 SASEGT. The V gene end was trimmed by 2 bases and the J gene end by 7 bases; junction bases not matched to a gene: 14.

The sample holds a few counts of this clone. The rearrangement uses TRBV5-4 and TRBJ2-3; TRBD1 matches 10 bases. This CDR3 is 16 amino acids long. J was trimmed by 3 bases and V by 4 bases; bases with no gene match: 8. Germline CDR1 and CDR2: SGHNT and YYREEE (reference sequence). This chain's CDR3 is CASSKGQGRGTDTQYF. The CDR3 DNA reads TGTGCCAGCAGCAAGGGACAGGGGAGAGGAACAGATACGCAGTATTTT.

This chain connects TRBV30 to TRBJ1-2, with a tentative D call TRBD1 (6 bases). The V gene lost 3 bases and the J gene lost 8 bases, with 13 bases spanning the gap. This CDR3 spans 12 amino acids. CDR1 is GTSNPN, CDR2 SVGIG, per germline (reference sequence). CDR3 sequence: CAWSRDTAGYTF. The CDR3 DNA reads TGTGCCTGGAGCCGGGACACGGCGGGCTACACCTTC.

The chain uses TRBV11-2 and TRBJ2-3; the D gene is possibly TRBD1 (6 bases). V lost 0 bases and J 0 bases, leaving 13 bases between the germline ends. CDR1 and CDR2 from the germline V gene are SGHAT and FQNNGV. The CDR3 totals 17 residues. DNA of the CDR3: TGTGCCAGCAGCTTAGAAAGGGGGAGAACTAGCACAGATACGCAGTATTTT. Protein sequence: CASSLERGRTSTDTQYF.

The table lists this clone with a few counts. Other nucleotide sequences from this sample produce the same CDR3. The rearrangement joins TRBV9 to TRBJ1-3; 10 bases match TRBD1. The CDR3 extends over 16 amino acids. Looked up from germline, CDR1 is SGDLS and CDR2 is YYNGEE. Trimming took 0 bases from V and 4 from J; bases not matched to a gene: 4. The CDR3 loop is CASSVDPTGGGNTIYF. In nucleotides, the CDR3 is TGTGCCAGCAGCGTAGACCCGACAGGGGGCGGAAACACCATATATTTT.

The chain combines TRBV2 with TRBJ2-7; 11 bases line up with TRBD2. This CDR3 has 14 residues. Germline CDR1 is SNHLY and CDR2 is FYNNEI. The junction had 2 bases not matched to a gene; V was cut back by 2 bases and J by 5 bases. The CDR3 protein is CASSELAGGHEQYF. In nucleotides, the CDR3 is TGTGCCAGCAGTGAACTAGCGGGGGGCCACGAGCAGTACTTC.

The chain couples TRBV1 to TRBJ2-3; the table's D call, TRBD2, was not checked against the DNA. TRBV1 is flagged as a pseudogene. The length of the CDR3 is 18 residues. The CDR3, as DNA: TGCACCAGCAGCCAAGATAAAGGAGGGGTTGAAGGCACAGATACGCAGTATTTT. This sequence encodes CTSSQDKGGVEGTDTQYF.

The chain joins TRBV5-1 to TRBJ2-1; possible D gene TRBD2, 7 bases. This CDR3 region has 14 residues. Trimming took 0 bases from V and 5 from J, leaving 9 bases between them. Looked up from germline, CDR1 is SGHRS and CDR2 is YFSETQ. In nucleotides, the CDR3 is TGCGCCAGCAGCTTGGCGGGGGGCAACAATGAGCAGTTCTTC. Protein sequence: CASSLAGGNNEQFF. Based on the CDR3 plus reference TRBV5-1 and TRBJ2-1, the full variable domain is KAGVTQTPRYLIKTRGQQVTLSCSPISGHRSVSWYQQTPGQGLQFLFEYFSETQRNKGNFPGRFSGRQFSNSRSEMNVSTLELGDSALYLCASSLAGGNNEQFFGPGTRLTVL.

This chain joins TRBV4-2 and TRBJ2-1; 10 nucleotides line up with TRBD2. This CDR3 contains 15 residues. J lost 3 bases, V lost 2 bases, and 1 base had no gene match. CDR1 and CDR2 (germline): LGHNA, YNFKEQ. Here the CDR3 reads CASSQSGGVYNEQFF. CDR3 in DNA: TGTGCCAGCAGCCAAAGCGGGGGGGTCTACAATGAGCAGTTCTTC.

V gene TRBV4-1 combines with J gene TRBJ1-1; possibly TRBD1 for D (5 bases). This CDR3 contains 15 residues. The V end was cut by 0 bases, the J end by 0 bases, with 8 bases between. Germline assignment: CDR1 MGHRA and CDR2 YSYEKL. CDR3 residues: CASSQDPGMNTEAFF. In nucleotides, the CDR3 is TGCGCCAGCAGCCAAGATCCAGGGATGAACACTGAAGCTTTCTTT.